This T cell receptor beta chain was sequenced for a study of CD8+ T cells in alopecia areata (dated by TCRdb to the late 2010s). As for the study more broadly: The treated patients took part in an open-label pilot trial in which moderate-to-severe alopecia areata was treated with oral tofacitinib at 5 to 10 mg twice daily. Biopsies were taken from tofacitinib-treated patients at baseline and at 4 and 24 weeks of treatment, and a later scalp biopsy was taken in several of the tofacitinib-treated patients. In treated patients, disease severity was measured using the SALT score, which gives the percentage of scalp surface area affected. RNA was obtained with the PAXgene miRNA kit for fixed scalp, the miRNeasy kit for PBMCs, and the RNeasy kit for mouse skin. In both human patients and the C3H/HeJ mouse model, the study applied high-throughput TCRbeta sequencing to look at T cell clonal expansion in alopecia areata. On the human side, TCRbeta sequencing was run on scalp tissue and on sorted CD4+ and CD8+ peripheral blood T cells from healthy controls and from alopecia areata patients with either patchy or totalis/universalis disease. Tofacitinib was administered for 6 to 18 months, and 6 months of follow-up off drug were then conducted to assess delayed response and recurrence. Scalp clonality was compared across normal scalp (n=4), patchy alopecia areata scalp (n=8), and alopecia totalis/universalis scalp (n=8). immunoSEQ multiplex PCR using 35 Vbeta forward primers and 13 Jbeta reverse primers was used to amplify TCRbeta CDR3 regions.

A note on this clone: Its specific antigen is unknown. Nothing much larger sits one base from this clone, and base qualities are not available.

The time point label here, explained by the study, means: less than five weeks on oral tofacitinib. Interpreted using the paper, the treatment or condition label stands for: oral pan-JAK inhibitor, 5-10 mg twice daily. From alopecia areata patients, peripheral blood was collected along with lesional scalp punch biopsies. After PBMCs were isolated by density centrifugation and stained for CD3, CD4 and CD8, a FACSAria was used to sort CD4+ and CD8+ T cells. Library prep was done by the immunoSEQ multiplex PCR assay. To provide template for TCR sequencing, every sample had RNA extracted and reverse transcribed into cDNA. First-strand cDNA was synthesized using SuperScript III with a 2:1 mix of oligo-dT and random hexamers. Amplification bias was assessed with a synthetic immune receptor repertoire, and residual bias was removed computationally. For the original study's pipeline: After raw reads were preprocessed to remove errors, the CDR3 was defined following IMGT conventions as running from the conserved cysteine to phenylalanine. To get clonality, Shannon entropy was normalized by log2 of the number of productive unique TCRs and the result was subtracted from 1. Whether each scalp clone was CD4 or CD8 was inferred by checking scalp TCRbeta sequences against the CD4 and CD8 repertoires from sorted blood. TCRdb limited this immuneACCESS table to in-frame rearrangements with V and J called. A share of clones is missing; checked studies link under half to unresolved V genes, and the rest is unexplained. For V, J and clone size, that table is used; D and trimming come from the DNA. The sample contains about 120,000 clones, 53% of them found a single time. The ten largest clones add up to just over 0.45% of the sample.

Broad study findings and their caveats: Higher clonality and more expanded CD8+ clones were observed in lesional scalp than in normal scalp, particularly in alopecia totalis/universalis, a finding suggestive of antigenic drive. The treated cohort was small, with a single nonresponder, so links between baseline CD8+ expansion and response need larger studies. During tofacitinib treatment, many expanded lesional clones remained in scalp and blood, and this persistence may partly explain relapse after treatment is stopped. Compared with mice, TCR sequences shared between patients were less clear, possibly partly because of HLA diversity across the patient population. Unlike mouse skin, where gammadelta T cells dominate, normal human skin contains resident alphabeta T cells that get sequenced too, which complicates analysis of the scalp TCR repertoire. Tofacitinib significantly lowered scalp clonality and the number of expanded CD8+ clones among the top 100 scalp clones.

Measured from the cysteine to the phenylalanine, the CDR3 is 15 residues long. The retained sequence is limited to the CDR3, 45 bases, with the frame set at the first base. V drops 3 bases and J drops 2 bases, leaving 11 bases in between. The germline V gene sets CDR1 to SNHLY and CDR2 to FYNNEI. The source is a human donor with alopecia areata. The sequencing here drew on CD4+ T cells sorted from blood, taken at week 4, from a patient treated with tofacitinib. This receptor chain uses TRBV2 and TRBJ1-5; tentative D gene TRBD1, with 6 bases matching. The DNA is as follows: TGTGCCAGCAGTGATTCCCGGACAGGCAATCAGCCCCAGCATTTT. Its coded protein is CASSDSRTGNQPQHF.